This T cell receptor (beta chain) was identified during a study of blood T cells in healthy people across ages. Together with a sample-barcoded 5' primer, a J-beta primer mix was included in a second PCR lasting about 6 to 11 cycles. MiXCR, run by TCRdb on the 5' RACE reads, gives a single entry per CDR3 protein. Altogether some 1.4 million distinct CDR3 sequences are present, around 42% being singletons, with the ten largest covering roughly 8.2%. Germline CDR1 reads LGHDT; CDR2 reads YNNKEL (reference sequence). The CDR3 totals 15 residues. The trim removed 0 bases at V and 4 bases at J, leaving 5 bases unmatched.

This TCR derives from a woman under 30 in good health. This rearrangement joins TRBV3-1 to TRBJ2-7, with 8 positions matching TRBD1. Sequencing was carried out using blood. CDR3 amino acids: CASSQEAGGVYEQYF. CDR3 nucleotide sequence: TGTGCCAGCAGCCAAGAGGCAGGGGGCGTATACGAGCAGTACTTC.